This T cell receptor (beta chain) was recorded in a study of cytomegalovirus exposure and HLA in healthy donors. In regard to this clone: Its cognate antigen is unknown.

General observations from the study: Prior analysis indicated that the majority of TCR beta V segments exhibited productivity approximately 90% or approximately 30% of the time. In the analysis, some V segments, TRBV6-2 and TRBV6-3 included, were excluded as indistinguishable.

In the PCR, 60 Vbeta and 13 Jbeta primers were used. TCRdb's table, derived via immunoSEQ multiplex PCR, lists solely in-frame clones and lacks some. Of around 200,000 clones listed, roughly 87% are singletons. V shed 2 bases and J shed 8 bases, with 21 bases lying between them. The CDR3 totals 17 residues. CDR1 is SGHNT and CDR2 is YENEEA in the germline V gene. The chain has TRBV11-3 and TRBJ2-2; D might be TRBD1 (5 bases). The sample taken for sequencing was PBMCs. The source is a man aged 40-50 years in good health and CMV-seropositive. CDR3 in DNA: TGTGCCAGCAGCTTAATCTCGTCTCTAGGGGCGGCGGGGGAGCTGTTTTTT. Translation gives CASSLISSLGAAGELFF.